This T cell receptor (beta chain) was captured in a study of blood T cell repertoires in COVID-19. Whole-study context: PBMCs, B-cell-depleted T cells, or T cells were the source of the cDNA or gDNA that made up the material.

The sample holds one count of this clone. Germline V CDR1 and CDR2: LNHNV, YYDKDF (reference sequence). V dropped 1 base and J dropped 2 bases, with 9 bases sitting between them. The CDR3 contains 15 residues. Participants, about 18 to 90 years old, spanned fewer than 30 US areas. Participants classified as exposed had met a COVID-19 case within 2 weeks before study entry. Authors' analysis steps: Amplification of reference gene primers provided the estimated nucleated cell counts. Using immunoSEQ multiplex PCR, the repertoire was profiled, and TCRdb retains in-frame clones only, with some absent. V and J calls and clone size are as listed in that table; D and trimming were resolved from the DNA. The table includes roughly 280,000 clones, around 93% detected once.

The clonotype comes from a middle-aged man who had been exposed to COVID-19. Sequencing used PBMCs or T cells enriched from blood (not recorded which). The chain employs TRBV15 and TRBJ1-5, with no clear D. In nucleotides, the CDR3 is TGTGCCACCAGCAGAGTGATAGGAGGCAATCAGCCCCAGCATTTT. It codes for CATSRVIGGNQPQHF.